The present T cell receptor (beta chain) was sequenced within a study of T cells in Graves' hyperthyroidism and ophthalmopathy. CDR1 is SGHTA and CDR2 is FQGNSA in the germline V gene. The CDR3 spans 14 residues. V gave up 3 bases and J gave up 5 bases, with 11 bases separating them. The table lists this clonotype with many counts. Amplification of TCR beta CDR3 regions was performed using RNA transcripts as template. A set of HTBI primers served as the primers for a first-round RT-PCR of the TCR CDR3. TCRdb recomputed calls from the multiplex PCR reads with MiXCR, one row per CDR3 protein. The profile covers about 720,000 distinct CDR3 sequences, with roughly a sixth appearing a single time and over 15% taken by the ten largest. The patients, who ranged from 18 to 65 in age, presented with newly diagnosed hyperthyroidism lasting under 2 months. The blood sample was taken at first hyperthyroidism diagnosis, before any ophthalmopathy symptoms.

The specimen was blood. This chain links TRBV7-2 with TRBJ2-1; D could derive from TRBD1 or TRBD2 (6 bases each). This receptor was taken from a woman aged 45-65 years with Graves' hyperthyroidism that later progressed to Graves' ophthalmopathy. CDR3 in DNA: TGTGCCAGCAGCTTCCGGGGGCTTCACAATGAGCAGTTCTTC. It translates to CASSFRGLHNEQFF.